The sequence of this T cell receptor (beta chain) was determined in a study of a mutant IDH1 vaccine in newly diagnosed glioma. Study context: Visit V13 took place at week 47, and visit V12 happened at week 35.

As concerns this clone: Its antigen is undetermined.

The time point is: week 47, end of study. What each vaccine dose contained was 300 ug of mutant IDH1 20-mer peptide, accompanied by topical imiquimod. With 5 bases removed from V and 0 bases from J, the gap between germline ends came to 7 bases. In germline, CDR1 is PRHDT, CDR2 FYEKMQ (reference sequence). This CDR3 is 13 amino acids long. Produced via immunoSEQ multiplex PCR; TCRdb's table is partial and in-frame only. Among approximately 80,000 clones, over 75% were seen once, and the ten largest hold 5% to 6.5%. The chain is built from TRBV13 and TRBJ1-1; unclear D gene. Sequencing used PBMCs, obtained from a glioma patient whose treatment included an IDH1 peptide vaccine. The origin of this receptor is a man aged 40-55 years with glioma. Here the CDR3 DNA reads TGTGCCAGCAGCGCGCGGGTGAACACTGAAGCTTTCTTT. Its protein product is CASSARVNTEAFF.